This TCR beta chain was recorded in a study of T cell changes during pregnancy in multiple sclerosis (dated by TCRdb to 2018 to 2020). Some background on the complete study: The study examined how the T cell repertoire changed over the course of pregnancy in women with multiple sclerosis.

Concerning this clone itself: No cognate antigen has been identified for it. No qualities accompany the bases; no much larger clone lies one base away.

Library construction relied on the immunoSEQ multiplex PCR assay. TCRdb stores this immuneACCESS table with in-frame sequences only. Part of the clones is absent; in the studies checked, under half of the shortfall reflects unresolved V genes, and no reason is known for the rest. The table for this sample lists 70,000 to 95,000 clones; 94% of them were counted only once. Less than 2.5% of the sample is in the top ten clones. There are 16 amino acids in the CDR3, from cysteine to phenylalanine inclusive. The retained sequence is limited to the CDR3, 48 bases, with the frame set at the first base. The germline V gene (reference sequence) gives CDR1 as MNHEY and CDR2 as SMNVEV. V trim: 5 bases; J trim: 7 bases; unmatched bases: 13.

This clonotype was obtained from a female donor with multiple sclerosis, enrolled in a pregnancy study. The sample consisted of peripheral blood, taken in the third trimester of pregnancy. The sequence joins TRBV27 to TRBJ2-2; TRBD2 agrees with 7 junctional bases. DNA sequence: TGTGCCAGCAGTCCCCGTATCGGAGCGGGAAGCGGGGAGCTGTTTTTT. Its translation is CASSPRIGAGSGELFF.